Listed below are T cell receptor beta chains from one sample, sequenced in a study of blood T cell repertoires in COVID-19. Produced via immunoSEQ multiplex PCR; TCRdb's table is partial and in-frame only. The table has about 190,000 clones, around 80% seen once. The source material was peripheral blood. The receptor set was obtained from a man between 50 and 59 years old who had recovered from COVID-19. Both conserved end residues are part of each CDR3. D genes are given only for firm matches. Expanded clones get a size class; other rows say once, few or many, or leave the size out.

TRBV27	-	TRBJ1-5	-	TGTGCCAGCAGTTTATCACGAGGCTTCAATCAGCCCCAGCATTTT	CASSLSRGFNQPQHF
TRBV10-3	-	TRBJ1-2	-	TGTGCCATCAGTGAGTCGAGGGTTGTGGGATACACCTTC	CAISESRVVGYTF
TRBV28	TRBD2	TRBJ2-7	-	TGTGCCAGCACCTCGACTAGCGGGAGAAGGGAAGAGCAGTACTTC	CASTSTSGRREEQYF
TRBV7-8	-	TRBJ2-7	-	TGTGCCAGCAGCTTAGCGGGACAACCCTACGAGCAGTACTTC	CASSLAGQPYEQYF
TRBV19	-	TRBJ2-6	-	TGTGCCAGTAGTATAAGTTGGGGAGGAACTGGGGCCAACGTCCTGACTTTC	CASSISWGGTGANVLTF
TRBV19	TRBD1	TRBJ1-5	few	TGTGCCAGCCTCGACAGGGGGGTTGGTCAGCCCCAGCATTTT	CASLDRGVGQPQHF
TRBV7-2	TRBD1	TRBJ1-2	-	TGTGCCAGCAGCTTAGTAACTCGGCAGGGGGAGTCCTATGGCTACACCTTC	CASSLVTRQGESYGYTF
TRBV5-8	-	TRBJ1-2	-	TGTGCCACCAGAAGGAGGGGTATCGATGGCTACACCTTC	CATRRRGIDGYTF
TRBV6-5	TRBD1	TRBJ1-2	-	TGTGCCAGCAGATATCCCGGACAGGGTGATGGCTACACCTTC	CASRYPGQGDGYTF
TRBV7-8	-	TRBJ2-2	-	TGTGCCAGCAGGGCACCAGCGAACACCGGGGAGCTGTTTTTT	CASRAPANTGELFF
TRBV15	TRBD1	TRBJ2-7	-	TGTGCCACCAGCAGAGATAGCACAGGGGGCTACGAGCAGTACTTC	CATSRDSTGGYEQYF
TRBV24-1	-	TRBJ2-3	-	TGTGCCACCAGTGATCCGCTAGTTAGCGCAGATACGCAGTATTTT	CATSDPLVSADTQYF
TRBV19	TRBD2	TRBJ2-5	-	TGTGCCAGTAACCAAAGAACCGGGACTAGCAGGAATGCCCAGTACTTC	CASNQRTGTSRNAQYF
TRBV28	-	TRBJ1-4	-	TGTGCCAGCAGTTTACTAGGATCAACTAATGAAAAACTGTTTTTT	CASSLLGSTNEKLFF
TRBV2	TRBD2	TRBJ2-7	-	TGTGCCACCCGCCCGGGACTAGCCTACGAGCAGTACTTC	CATRPGLAYEQYF